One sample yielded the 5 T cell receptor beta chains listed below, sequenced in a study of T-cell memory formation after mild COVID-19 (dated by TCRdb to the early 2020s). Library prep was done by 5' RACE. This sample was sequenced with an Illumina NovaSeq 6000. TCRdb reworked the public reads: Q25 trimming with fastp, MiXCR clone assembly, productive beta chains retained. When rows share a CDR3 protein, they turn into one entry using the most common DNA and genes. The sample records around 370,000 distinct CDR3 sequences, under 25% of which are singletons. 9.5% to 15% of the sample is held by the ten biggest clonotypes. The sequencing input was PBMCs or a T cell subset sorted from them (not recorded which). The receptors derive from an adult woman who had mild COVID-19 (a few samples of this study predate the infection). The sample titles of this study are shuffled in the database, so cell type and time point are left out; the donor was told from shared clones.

CDR3 region: CASSLTLAGTADTQYF. In nucleotides, the CDR3 is TGCGCCAGCAGCCTGACACTAGCGGGGACGGCAGATACGCAGTATTTT. The chain is built from TRBV5-1 and TRBJ2-3, with TRBD2 matching 10 bases. Trimming took 4 bases from V and 4 from J; bases not matched to a gene: 9. The CDR3 contains 16 residues. Per the germline V gene, CDR1 is SGHRS and CDR2 is YFSETQ.

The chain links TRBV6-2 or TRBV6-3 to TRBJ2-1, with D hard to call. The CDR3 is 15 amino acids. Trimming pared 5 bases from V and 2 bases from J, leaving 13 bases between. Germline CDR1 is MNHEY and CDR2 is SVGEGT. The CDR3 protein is CASSLPGPAYNEQFF. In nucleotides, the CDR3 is TGTGCCAGCAGTCTTCCGGGCCCTGCCTACAATGAGCAGTTCTTC.

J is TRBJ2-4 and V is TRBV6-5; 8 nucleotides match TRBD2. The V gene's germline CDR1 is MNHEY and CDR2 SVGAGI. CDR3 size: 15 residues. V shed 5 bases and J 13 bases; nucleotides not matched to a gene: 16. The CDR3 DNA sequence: TGTGCCAGCAGTGCCCCCGGGACTAGTGTAGCTCTCCAGTACTTC. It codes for CASSAPGTSVALQYF.

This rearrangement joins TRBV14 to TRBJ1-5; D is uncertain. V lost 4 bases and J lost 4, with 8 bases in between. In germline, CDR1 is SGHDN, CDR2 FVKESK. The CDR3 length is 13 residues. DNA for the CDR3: TGTGCCAGCAGCCTCGGATTTAATCAGCCCCAGCATTTT. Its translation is CASSLGFNQPQHF.

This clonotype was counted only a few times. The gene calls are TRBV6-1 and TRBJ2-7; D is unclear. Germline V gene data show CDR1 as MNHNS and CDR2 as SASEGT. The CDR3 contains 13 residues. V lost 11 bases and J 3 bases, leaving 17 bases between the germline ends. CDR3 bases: TGTGCCGGGTTCGGTGGGCCGGACTACGAGCAGTACTTC. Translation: CAGFGGPDYEQYF.